Listed below are T cell receptor beta chains from one sample, sequenced in a study of cytomegalovirus exposure and HLA in healthy donors. The data were produced by immunoSEQ multiplex PCR, yet TCRdb's version contains in-frame clones alone and is incomplete. The table lists 93,000 or so clones, roughly 80% of them singletons. Sample: PBMCs. These receptor sequences come from a man in his fifties in good health and CMV-seropositive. Both conserved end residues are trimmed from each CDR3.

V gene,CDR3 protein
TRBV5-1,ASSLARQGATWGGTDTQY
TRBV29-1,SVGDWGGGYEQY
TRBV6-1,ASSAGVALYNEQF
TRBV5-4,ASSLRTSGRGRTGELF
TRBV7-2,ASSKSGRGIDTQY
TRBV5-8,ASSVIVAGVREQF
TRBV9,ASSPRQGQETQY
TRBV6-5,ASSRTLYNEQF
TRBV25-1,ASSESEYQETQY
TRBV4-2,ASSTGTDTSRYT
TRBV5-8,ASSLSGGRKF
TRBV11-3,ASSLDRQSEQY
TRBV18,ASSHDGDRAQETQY
TRBV9,ASSVGPKTGTEAF
TRBV5-4,ASRTKTGGATKETQY
TRBV11-2,ASSTQGGTGELF
TRBV6-5,ASSIPGQGYEQY
TRBV27,ASIVLGQEISEQY
TRBV7-8,ASSFAGTGSTDTQY
TRBV2,ASSRDRDTEAF
TRBV11-2,ASSLAGPGRPQH
TRBV28,ASSREDEQY
TRBV27,ASSYGGQGAGGYT
TRBV18,ASSPRTSGSTDTQY
TRBV7-9,ASSLSVSGNTEAF
TRBV7-6,ASSLRTSGNYEQY
TRBV4-2,ASSQEPLAGGNTGELF
TRBV9,ASSPRGAGVEEQY
TRBV18,ASSPDRRGTEAF
TRBV30,AWRRDSRDEQY
TRBV15,ATSRGGIMSAGGWSDTQY
TRBV19,ASTSDRGRDNSPLH
TRBV5-4,ASSLAWASGTKNIQY
TRBV18,ASSGVEGSTDTQY
TRBV28,ASSLANGRQF
TRBV19,ASSTDSGTSYEQY
TRBV6-1,ASSQDSVLYGYT
TRBV23-1,ASSLQGGYEQY
TRBV6-1,ASRGRGVYGYT
TRBV5-1,ASSLSRGYNPNTEAF
TRBV10-1,ASIQHRGQKTQY
TRBV6-6,ASSGTDGFTYEQY
TRBV19,ASSIGQGSTYEQY
TRBV7-8,ASSLRRDLGGELF
TRBV10-3,AISGIGQPTGELF
TRBV5-3,ARSLLSGAGEPSTDTQY
TRBV27,ASSLIGREGPNYGYT
TRBV27,ASSLSGTGVIGNQPQH
TRBV28,ASRGGPRWEF
TRBV4-3,ASSQELGRTDTQY
TRBV6-6,ASRAGRVSYEQY
TRBV6-7,ASSYSVLGSGEQETQY
TRBV30,AWSAPGTAGNTIY
TRBV19,ASSQTGVNTGELF
TRBV6-6,ASSFQTGSGQPQH
TRBV10-2,ASSESGRGETQY
TRBV27,ASSHRGGSNEQY
TRBV2,ASSRQVNYEQY